These 30 T cell receptor beta chains originate from one sample sequenced in a study of cytomegalovirus exposure and HLA in healthy donors. Some clones are missing from TCRdb's copy, which holds only in-frame ones; the method was immunoSEQ multiplex PCR. The data contain some 130,000 clones, approximately 84% of them seen just once; the ten biggest clones take up 25% to 30%. Sequencing used PBMCs. Source of these receptors: a man aged 30-40 years in good health and CMV-seropositive.

The sample holds many counts of this clone. This chain links TRBV7-9 with TRBJ1-1; D ambiguous. Germline CDR1 SEHNR, CDR2 FQNEAQ (reference sequence). This CDR3 has 13 residues. Deletions cut 1 base from V and 5 bases from J, with 8 bases between. The CDR3 sequence is CASSLDLETEAFF. CDR3 DNA sequence: TGTGCCAGCAGCTTAGATCTAGAGACTGAAGCTTTCTTT.

V usage is TRBV20-1 and J usage is TRBJ1-1, with D unresolved. The CDR3 covers 11 residues. Trimming removed 5 bases from V and 5 bases from J, with 9 bases in between. Germline V lookup: CDR1 DFQATT, CDR2 SNEGSKA (reference sequence). This CDR3 reads CSAYTGTEAFF. The CDR3 nucleotides are TGCAGTGCTTATACGGGGACTGAAGCTTTCTTT.

The chain joins TRBV5-1 to TRBJ1-1, with D uncertain. The CDR3 has 14 residues. Germline V gene sequence: CDR1 SGHRS, CDR2 YFSETQ. The germline V and J ends were trimmed by 4 bases and 5 bases, with 15 bases remaining between them. The CDR3 coding sequence is TGCGCCAGCAGCGATCCTTACAAAGTGACTGAAGCTTTCTTT. Translating gives CASSDPYKVTEAFF.

This clone was seen only once. J is TRBJ1-4 and V is TRBV29-1; 9 nucleotides match TRBD1. After removal of 7 bases from V and 5 bases from J, the junction contained 5 bases not matched to a gene. The CDR3 sequence is 13 residues long. CDR1 and CDR2 from the germline V gene are SQVTM and ANQGSEA. This CDR3 reads CSALDRGNEKLFF. The CDR3 DNA follows: TGCAGCGCCCTGGACAGGGGCAATGAAAAACTGTTTTTT. The whole variable domain, filled in from reference TRBV29-1 and TRBJ1-4, reads SAVISQKPSRDICQRGTSLTIQCQVDSQVTMMFWYRQQPGQSLTLIATANQGSEATYESGFVIDKFPISRPNLTFSTLTVSNMSPEDSSIYLCSALDRGNEKLFFGSGTQLSVL.

The chain combines TRBV9 with TRBJ1-5; TRBD1 aligns across 7 bases. The CDR3 spans 15 residues. Germline values: CDR1 SGDLS, CDR2 YYNGEE. V shed 0 bases and J 3 bases; nucleotides not matched to a gene: 3. The CDR3 nucleotides read TGTGCCAGCAGCGTAGAGGGACAGATCAATCAGCCCCAGCATTTT. This codes for CASSVEGQINQPQHF.

The gene calls are TRBV9 and TRBJ2-3; TRBD1 aligns across 9 bases. Germline V lookup: CDR1 SGDLS, CDR2 YYNGEE. V dropped 3 bases and J dropped 0; count of bases not matched to a gene: 11. This CDR3 spans 18 amino acids. CDR3 in amino acids: CASSAEGSGTGSTDTQYF. The CDR3 DNA reads as TGTGCCAGCAGCGCCGAAGGATCCGGGACAGGGAGCACAGATACGCAGTATTTT.

The J gene is TRBJ2-3, the V gene TRBV14; TRBD2 might be the D (6 bases). The germline V gene has CDR1 SGHDN and CDR2 FVKESK. The CDR3 is made up of 16 amino acids. The germline V and J ends were trimmed by 1 base and 0 bases, with 11 bases remaining between them. The CDR3 sequence is CASSQGLVSSTDTQYF. DNA for the CDR3: TGTGCCAGCAGCCAAGGACTAGTCTCTAGCACAGATACGCAGTATTTT.

The gene calls are TRBV19 and TRBJ1-2; D not certain. This CDR3 is built from 14 residues. V was trimmed by 5 bases and J by 3 bases, leaving 13 bases between them. Germline assignment: CDR1 LNHDA and CDR2 SQIVND (reference sequence). CDR3 loop: CASSSSRRDYGYTF. In nucleotides, the CDR3 is TGTGCCAGTAGTTCGTCGAGGAGGGACTATGGCTACACCTTC.

The chain's CDR3 is CAWHPRGGDTEAFF. CDR3 coding DNA: TGTGCCTGGCACCCAAGAGGGGGCGACACTGAAGCTTTCTTT. The V call is TRBV30, the J call TRBJ1-1, with 7 bases fitting TRBD1. The CDR3 runs 14 residues. J was trimmed by 3 bases and V by 5 bases; bases with no gene match: 9. Germline V gene data show CDR1 as GTSNPN and CDR2 as SVGIG (reference sequence).

The J gene is TRBJ1-5, the V gene TRBV10-2; possible D gene TRBD1, 6 bases. Per germline, CDR1 WSHSY and CDR2 SAAADI. Trimming pared 6 bases from V and 4 bases from J, leaving 7 bases between. This CDR3 spans 12 amino acids. The CDR3 sequence: CASRTGNQPQHF. The CDR3 coding sequence is TGCGCCAGCAGGACAGGTAATCAGCCCCAGCATTTT.

This clone was picked up a small number of times. The genes are TRBV7-6 and TRBJ2-7, with D perhaps TRBD2 (6 bases). The CDR3 consists of 13 residues. Per germline, CDR1 SGHVS and CDR2 FNYEAQ. V dropped 5 bases and J dropped 7 bases, with 15 bases sitting between them. Written as DNA, the CDR3 is TGTGCCAGCAGCCCAGGGACTCCCCCAGAGCAGTACTTC. Its protein is CASSPGTPPEQYF.

V and J are TRBV25-1 and TRBJ1-1; D gene ambiguous. The CDR3 sequence is 14 residues long. V was clipped by 2 bases and J by 5 bases, with 12 bases between them. Germline V gene lookup returns CDR1 MGHDK and CDR2 SYGVNS. The CDR3 is CASSENQVRTEAFF. CDR3 DNA sequence: TGTGCCAGCAGTGAAAATCAGGTCAGGACTGAAGCTTTCTTT.

The CDR3 nucleotides are TGTGCCAGCAGTCCAGCTTGGGGGGGTGGCGGGGCCAACGTCCTGACTTTC. Protein sequence: CASSPAWGGGGANVLTF. This sequence joins TRBV27 and TRBJ2-6; 7 nucleotides match TRBD2. Germline CDR1 MNHEY, CDR2 SMNVEV (reference sequence). V shed 5 bases and J 4 bases; nucleotides not matched to a gene: 11. This CDR3 has 17 residues.

The V call is TRBV5-1, the J call TRBJ1-1; D call uncertain. This CDR3 spans 13 amino acids. Germline values: CDR1 SGHRS, CDR2 YFSETQ. V gave up 0 bases and J gave up 5 bases, with 8 bases separating them. CDR3 DNA: TGCGCCAGCAGCTTGGCCGAGGTTACTGAAGCTTTCTTT. Protein sequence: CASSLAEVTEAFF.

The chain is built from TRBV6-1 and TRBJ1-2; a weak D match, TRBD1 (6 bases). Trimming cost V 8 bases and J 4 bases, with 20 bases left between them. Per germline, CDR1 MNHNS and CDR2 SASEGT. The CDR3 covers 15 residues. CDR3: CASQGWAGDSYGYTF. CDR3 in DNA: TGTGCCAGCCAAGGGTGGGCAGGGGATAGCTATGGCTACACCTTC.

The rearrangement uses TRBV6-5 and TRBJ2-5; possibly TRBD2 for D (5 bases). The CDR3 extends over 13 amino acids. CDR1 is MNHEY and CDR2 is SVGAGI in the germline V gene. Trimming left V 2 bases short and J 8 bases short, with 12 bases between. The CDR3, as DNA: TGTGCCAGCAGTTACGAGTCTCGGGGTACCCAGTACTTC. It translates to CASSYESRGTQYF.

This clone has just one count. The chain links TRBV2 to TRBJ2-1; 11 bases fit TRBD2. J gave up 7 bases and V 0 bases, and 5 bases lay outside the gene matches. The CDR3 contains 16 residues. Germline V gives CDR1 SNHLY, CDR2 FYNNEI. The CDR3 coding sequence is TGTGCCAGCAGTGAAGCTAGCGGGAGGGCCGGAAATGAGCAGTTCTTC. Its translation: CASSEASGRAGNEQFF.

This clone has more than one count but fewer than ten. The chain joins TRBV5-1 to TRBJ1-2; D is unresolved. Germline loops: CDR1 SGHRS, CDR2 YFSETQ. V was cut by 5 bases and J by 1 base, with 12 bases left in between. The CDR3 totals 14 residues. The CDR3 sequence is CASRGGGNNYGYTF. For the CDR3, the DNA is TGCGCCAGCAGAGGTGGAGGCAATAACTATGGCTACACCTTC.

In this sample, this clone turned up once. CDR3 coding DNA: TGTGCCATCAGGGGGGGCACTGAAGCTTTCTTT. It codes for CAIRGGTEAFF. The chain recombines TRBV10-3 with TRBJ1-1; D perhaps matches TRBD1 (5 bases). CDR1 and CDR2 (germline): ENHRY, SYGVKD. The CDR3 is made up of 11 amino acids. V lost 6 bases and J lost 4, with 6 bases in between.

This sequence joins TRBV19 and TRBJ1-1, with D tentatively TRBD1 (5 bases). With 5 bases removed from V and 5 bases from J, the gap between germline ends came to 12 bases. The CDR3 spans 13 residues. Germline values: CDR1 LNHDA, CDR2 SQIVND (reference sequence). The DNA of the CDR3 is TGTGCCAGTAGTTTTCCAGGGCGAACTGAAGCTTTCTTT. Translation gives CASSFPGRTEAFF.

This chain joins TRBV5-1 and TRBJ2-7; TRBD2 matches 9 bases. The CDR3 length is 16 residues. Germline V CDR1 and CDR2: SGHRS, YFSETQ. V shed 0 bases and J 2 bases; nucleotides not matched to a gene: 6. The chain's CDR3 is CASSLAKTSGAYEQYF. The DNA of the CDR3 is TGCGCCAGCAGCTTGGCCAAGACTAGCGGAGCCTACGAGCAGTACTTC.

In this sample, this clone turned up once. V usage is TRBV7-2 and J usage is TRBJ1-2; D is undetermined. This CDR3 contains 17 residues. In germline, CDR1 is SGHTA, CDR2 FQGNSA. Deletions cut 4 bases from V and 2 bases from J, with 20 bases between. DNA of the CDR3: TGTGCCAGCAGCTCAGATCCTAGTTCCGGAGAAAACTATGGCTACACCTTC. It yields the protein CASSSDPSSGENYGYTF. The entire variable domain, with the rest obtained from reference TRBV7-2 and TRBJ1-2, is as follows: GAGVSQSPSNKVTEKGKDVELRCDPISGHTALYWYRQSLGQGLEFLIYFQGNSAPDKSGLPSDRFSAERTGGSVSTLTIQRTQQEDSAVYLCASSSDPSSGENYGYTFGSGTRLTVV.

There are a few counts of this clone. The genes are TRBV6-4 and TRBJ2-3; D is ambiguous. The CDR3 has 13 residues. Germline-derived CDR1 and CDR2 are MRHNA and SNTAGT. The V and J ends lost 5 bases and 1 base respectively, with 7 bases between them. Here the CDR3 reads CASSPGGTDTQYF. CDR3 nucleotides: TGTGCCAGCAGTCCTGGAGGCACAGATACGCAGTATTTT.

This chain joins TRBV7-2 and TRBJ2-1, with TRBD1 identical over 11 bases. The junction had 7 bases not matched to a gene; V was cut back by 6 bases and J by 3 bases. This CDR3 is built from 16 residues. CDR1 and CDR2 (germline): SGHTA, FQGNSA. The CDR3 reads CASRPPGQGVYNEQFF. The CDR3, as DNA: TGTGCCAGCAGACCACCGGGACAGGGGGTCTACAATGAGCAGTTCTTC.

CDR3 DNA sequence: TGCGCCAGCAGCTTGAGAGGGTTATGGGGAGAGACCCAGTACTTC. Translating gives CASSLRGLWGETQYF. This chain uses TRBV5-1 with TRBJ2-5; tentative D call: TRBD2 (5 bases). V was cut by 1 base and J by 4 bases, with 14 bases left in between. Germline V CDR1 and CDR2: SGHRS, YFSETQ. The CDR3 is 15 amino acids.

The rearrangement links TRBV5-1 to TRBJ1-1; unclear D gene. V was trimmed by 4 bases and J by 13 bases, leaving 20 bases between them. In germline, CDR1 is SGHRS, CDR2 YFSETQ. The CDR3 loop spans 13 amino acids. CDR3 residues: CASSPPSDGIVFF. The CDR3 DNA reads as TGCGCCAGCAGCCCCCCCTCTGACGGGATAGTTTTCTTT.

This chain joins TRBV28 and TRBJ1-2; D is unresolved. CDR3 length: 13 residues. V was shortened by 6 bases and J by 7 bases, with 15 bases between the two germline ends. From germline, CDR1 is MDHEN and CDR2 SYDVKM. This chain's CDR3 is CASSLASYSGYTF. The CDR3 DNA follows: TGTGCCAGCAGCCTCGCTTCCTACAGTGGCTACACCTTC.

The V call is TRBV7-3, the J call TRBJ2-2, with D perhaps matching TRBD1 (5 bases). The CDR3 extends over 16 amino acids. The V end was cut by 2 bases, the J end by 1 base, with 11 bases between. The germline V gene has CDR1 SGHTA and CDR2 FQGTGA. The DNA of the CDR3 is TGTGCCAGCAGCTTACTCACAGGTCTGAACACCGGGGAGCTGTTTTTT. It codes for CASSLLTGLNTGELFF.

This clone has just a few counts. This rearrangement joins TRBV15 to TRBJ1-5; no clear D. Germline CDR1 is LNHNV and CDR2 is YYDKDF (reference sequence). Trimming cost V 3 bases and J 5 bases, with 14 bases left between them. CDR3 length: 15 residues. CDR3 coding DNA: TGTGCCACCAGCAGTTCGAGACTATCACATCAGCCCCAGCATTTT. The encoded protein is CATSSSRLSHQPQHF.

Here the CDR3 reads CASSRLTEEAFF. The CDR3 DNA is TGTGCCAGCAGCCGTCTGACGGAGGAAGCTTTCTTT. The V gene is TRBV7-9, the J gene TRBJ1-1, with no clear D. Trimming cost V 5 bases and J 8 bases, with 12 bases left between them. Germline values: CDR1 SEHNR, CDR2 FQNEAQ (reference sequence). The CDR3 spans 12 residues.